This T cell receptor beta chain was retrieved from a study of T cells in women clearing cervical HPV infection. Study at large: No precancer developed; the control's incident HPV16 infection cleared within 12 months.

A word on this clone: Its antigen is currently unknown. The germline gene is not matched at one end of the junction; a read error may be the cause. The observed sequence ends 3 residues before the CDR3 terminus, with the missing tail filled in from the germline J gene.

Germline V gene lookup returns CDR1 SEHNR and CDR2 FQNEAQ (reference sequence). The CDR3 has 12 residues. Assay used: immunoSEQ multiplex PCR; TCRdb lists only in-frame clones, some missing. The sample table includes roughly 48,000 clones. Study-level points and caveats: Associations may precede or follow infection; HPV-specific or memory T cells were not isolated.

The V call is TRBV7-9, the J call TRBJ2-1; the D gene is possibly TRBD2 (5 bases). Sequencing was carried out using blood buffy coat. The clonotype originates from a woman between 18 and 69 years old with a cervical HPV16 infection that either progressed to CIN3+ or cleared (not recorded which). CDR3 sequence reads: CSSGQTTYEQFF. The sequenced part of the CDR3 DNA is TGTTCCAGCGGTCAGACGACATATGAG. Full variable domain (rest looked up from reference TRBV7-9 and TRBJ2-1): DTGVSQNPRHKITKRGQNVTFRCDPISEHNRLYWYRQTLGQGPEFLTYFQNEAQLEKSRLLSDRFSAERPKGSFSTLEIQRTEQGDSAMYLCSSGQTTYEQFFGPGTRLTVL.